Following are 28 T cell receptor beta chains from one sample sequenced in a study of cytomegalovirus exposure and HLA in healthy donors. The PCR contained 60 Vbeta and 13 Jbeta primers. TCRdb's copy holds only in-frame clones and misses some; the assay was immunoSEQ multiplex PCR. The sample records about 140,000 clones, roughly three fifths being singletons. Sequenced sample: PBMCs. All receptors come from a male donor in good health and CMV-seronegative.

The rearrangement links TRBV5-8 to TRBJ1-4, with D perhaps TRBD1 (6 bases). Germline loops: CDR1 SGHTS, CDR2 YDEGEE. V was clipped by 4 bases and J by 7 bases, with 17 bases between them. This CDR3 contains 15 residues. The CDR3 DNA follows: TGTGCCAGCAGCCTCGGACAGTCTCGGGGTGAAAAACTGTTTTTT. It codes for CASSLGQSRGEKLFF.

The CDR3 protein is CASSYSRLAGLKQFF. CDR3 DNA: TGTGCCAGCAGTTACTCGAGACTAGCGGGTTTAAAACAGTTCTTC. The chain couples TRBV6-5 to TRBJ2-1; 10 bases fit TRBD2. The CDR3 length is 15 residues. The V segment lost 0 bases and the J segment 13 bases; nucleotides outside the gene matches: 9. Germline V gene sequence: CDR1 MNHEY, CDR2 SVGAGI.

V usage is TRBV5-1 and J usage is TRBJ1-5; D possibly corresponds to TRBD1 (6 bases). The CDR3 runs 14 residues. V was shortened by 2 bases and J by 2 bases, with 8 bases between the two germline ends. The V gene's germline CDR1 is SGHRS and CDR2 YFSETQ. As DNA, the CDR3 is TGCGCCAGCAGCTTCGAGGGGGGCAATCAGCCCCAGCATTTT. It encodes CASSFEGGNQPQHF.

The V and J genes are TRBV4-1 and TRBJ1-5; D possibly corresponds to TRBD1 (5 bases). Germline V CDR1 and CDR2: MGHRA, YSYEKL. The CDR3 runs to 18 residues. Trimming pared 0 bases from V and 2 bases from J, leaving 17 bases between. In DNA, the CDR3 is TGCGCCAGCAGCCAAGATAGGGGCAGGGAAGGGGGCAATCAGCCCCAGCATTTT. This translates into CASSQDRGREGGNQPQHF.

This clone has a handful of counts. The chain couples TRBV5-1 to TRBJ1-1; tentative D call: TRBD1 (5 bases). The CDR3 has 14 residues. CDR1 SGHRS and CDR2 YFSETQ come from the germline V gene. V was trimmed by 2 bases and J by 3 bases, leaving 11 bases between them. The CDR3 reads CASSFDWGDTEAFF. The CDR3 DNA reads TGCGCCAGCAGCTTCGATTGGGGGGACACTGAAGCTTTCTTT.

The DNA of the CDR3 is TGTGCTAGTGGTCCGCGGGGGGGGGTTGGCTACACCTTC. It specifies CASGPRGGVGYTF. The V gene is TRBV12-5, the J gene TRBJ1-2, with D possibly TRBD1 on 5 matching bases. The ends were cut back, 5 bases at V and 7 bases at J, with 14 bases in the middle. Germline CDR1 LGHNT, CDR2 FRNRAP. This CDR3 region has 13 residues.

The rearrangement joins TRBV4-1 to TRBJ1-1; D unresolved. Trimming removed 5 bases from V and 1 base from J, with 14 bases in between. The CDR3 totals 15 residues. Germline CDR1 and CDR2: MGHRA and YSYEKL. Here the CDR3 reads CASSAQVVENTEAFF. The DNA for the CDR3 is TGCGCCAGCAGCGCCCAGGTCGTTGAGAACACTGAAGCTTTCTTT.

This sequence joins TRBV6-5 and TRBJ2-5, with 7 bases aligning to TRBD1. Germline CDR1 and CDR2: MNHEY and SVGAGI. Trimming took 0 bases from V and 2 from J; bases not matched to a gene: 3. The CDR3 has 15 amino acids. The CDR3: CASSYSDRVQETQYF. The CDR3 coding sequence is TGTGCCAGCAGTTACTCTGACAGGGTACAAGAGACCCAGTACTTC.

This clone was counted only a few times. The chain couples TRBV29-1 to TRBJ2-5; 9 bases map to TRBD1. Germline CDR1 SQVTM, CDR2 ANQGSEA. The V segment lost 5 bases and the J segment 5 bases; nucleotides outside the gene matches: 6. This CDR3 is built from 13 residues. The CDR3, as DNA: TGCAGCGTTCTAACAGGGGGCATGGAGACCCAGTACTTC. Residues: CSVLTGGMETQYF.

The chain has TRBV4-1 and TRBJ2-7, with D perhaps matching TRBD1 (5 bases). V lost 0 bases, J lost 3 bases, and 18 bases lay in between. Looked up from germline, CDR1 is MGHRA and CDR2 is YSYEKL. This CDR3 has 17 residues. The CDR3 loop reads CASSQEEGDIGVYEQYF. The CDR3 DNA reads TGCGCCAGCAGCCAAGAGGAAGGGGATATTGGGGTCTACGAGCAGTACTTC.

The rearrangement joins TRBV11-2 to TRBJ2-7; 12 nucleotides align to TRBD1. The CDR3 has 15 residues. Germline V gives CDR1 SGHAT, CDR2 FQNNGV. Losses at the gene ends were 4 bases for V and 6 bases for J; bases not matched to a gene: 7. The CDR3 loop reads CASSSLGQGAAEQYF. CDR3 DNA: TGTGCCAGCAGCTCGTTGGGACAGGGGGCAGCCGAGCAGTACTTC.

This clone was counted a few times. This sequence joins TRBV6-4 and TRBJ1-6, with 7 bases fitting TRBD1. Trimming cost V 11 bases and J 10 bases; bases outside gene matches: 8. From germline, CDR1 is MRHNA and CDR2 SNTAGT. The CDR3 contains 12 residues. CDR3 DNA: TGTGCCCAACAGGGGACAAAGTCACCCCTCCACTTT. Translation gives CAQQGTKSPLHF.

The chain is built from TRBV28 and TRBJ2-2, with TRBD1 as a possible D gene (6 bases). This CDR3 spans 15 amino acids. Between the trimmed V and J ends, which lost 5 bases and 5 bases, there was a span of 15 bases. Germline assignment: CDR1 MDHEN and CDR2 SYDVKM. CDR3 protein: CASSVAGVPTGELFF. CDR3 in DNA: TGTGCCAGCAGTGTCGCAGGGGTCCCTACCGGGGAGCTGTTTTTT. Full variable domain (missing parts from reference TRBV28 and TRBJ2-2): DVKVTQSSRYLVKRTGEKVFLECVQDMDHENMFWYRQDPGLGLRLIYFSYDVKMKEKGDIPEGYSVSREKKERFSLILESASTNQTSMYLCASSVAGVPTGELFFGEGSRLTVL.

This clone was seen more than once but under ten times. This rearrangement joins TRBV28 to TRBJ1-5, with no clear D. The CDR3 covers 12 residues. The germline V gene encodes CDR1 MDHEN and CDR2 SYDVKM. The ends were cut back, 6 bases at V and 5 bases at J, with 8 bases in the middle. The CDR3, as DNA: TGTGCCAGCAGACGGGGAGATCAGCCCCAGCATTTT. Its translation is CASRRGDQPQHF.

This clone was found a few times. The chain uses TRBV5-1 and TRBJ1-5, with 8 bases aligning to TRBD1. V shed 4 bases and J 2 bases; nucleotides not matched to a gene: 8. The CDR3 runs 16 residues. Germline assignment: CDR1 SGHRS and CDR2 YFSETQ. Here the CDR3 DNA reads TGCGCCAGCAGCGAGACAGGGGCCTGGGGCAATCAGCCCCAGCATTTT. It is translated as CASSETGAWGNQPQHF.

This clone was counted between two and nine times. The rearrangement uses TRBV5-1 and TRBJ2-2; 12 positions match TRBD2. The CDR3 covers 16 residues. V trimming: 3 bases; J trimming: 3 bases; junction bases outside the gene matches: 3. CDR1 and CDR2 from the germline V gene are SGHRS and YFSETQ. This CDR3 reads CASSSLAGGHTGELFF. The DNA of the CDR3 is TGCGCCAGCAGCTCACTAGCGGGGGGCCACACCGGGGAGCTGTTTTTT.

This clone was picked up a small number of times. This chain joins TRBV2 and TRBJ1-5, with no clear D. Germline CDR1 reads SNHLY; CDR2 reads FYNNEI. V was clipped by 5 bases and J by 2 bases, with 13 bases between them. The CDR3 has 15 residues. This CDR3 reads CASSSDKRGNQPQHF. CDR3 DNA: TGTGCCAGCAGTTCCGACAAACGCGGCAATCAGCCCCAGCATTTT. Full variable domain (outside the CDR3, taken from reference TRBV2 and TRBJ1-5): EPEVTQTPSHQVTQMGQEVILRCVPISNHLYFYWYRQILGQKVEFLVSFYNNEISEKSEIFDDQFSVERPDGSNFTLKIRSTKLEDSAMYFCASSSDKRGNQPQHFGDGTRLSIL.

In this sample, this clone turned up a few times. The rearrangement links TRBV9 to TRBJ1-6, with 8 bases matching TRBD1. CDR1 and CDR2 (germline): SGDLS, YYNGEE. With V trimmed by 4 bases and J by 14 bases, 17 bases remained unmatched. The CDR3 contains 16 residues. Here the CDR3 reads CASSLGTGGLARALHF. CDR3 coding DNA: TGTGCCAGCAGCCTGGGGACAGGTGGCCTGGCGAGAGCCCTCCACTTT.

The chain recombines TRBV7-6 with TRBJ2-5, with 11 bases matching TRBD1. The CDR3 sequence is 15 residues long. The germline V gene has CDR1 SGHVS and CDR2 FNYEAQ. With 4 bases clipped from V and 5 bases from J, the junction kept 6 bases outside the gene matches. In DNA form, the CDR3 reads TGTGCCAGCAGCTCCTGGGGACAGGGGGTCGAGACCCAGTACTTC. This sequence encodes CASSSWGQGVETQYF.

The chain is built from TRBV14 and TRBJ1-4; 8 nucleotides agree with TRBD1. The V gene end was trimmed by 1 base and the J gene end by 5 bases; junction bases not matched to a gene: 3. Germline CDR1 is SGHDN and CDR2 is FVKESK. CDR3 length: 15 residues. CDR3 in DNA: TGTGCCAGCAGCCAAGTCACAGGGGGGAATGAAAAACTGTTTTTT. It encodes CASSQVTGGNEKLFF.

CDR3 region: CAISARQGTDTQYF. DNA of the CDR3: TGTGCCATCAGTGCACGACAGGGTACAGATACGCAGTATTTT. The J gene is TRBJ2-3, the V gene TRBV10-3; 7 nucleotides match TRBD1. Germline lookup yields CDR1 ENHRY and CDR2 SYGVKD. The trim removed 4 bases at V and 3 bases at J, leaving 4 bases unmatched. The CDR3 spans 14 residues.

This chain connects TRBV18 to TRBJ2-3; 10 bases map to TRBD2. V lost 2 bases to trimming and J lost 3 bases; unmatched junction nucleotides: 5. Germline-derived CDR1 and CDR2 are KGHSH and LQKENI. The CDR3 length is 16 residues. CDR3 bases: TGTGCCAGCTCACCAGGGGCTAGCGGGGGAACAGATACGCAGTATTTT. This sequence encodes CASSPGASGGTDTQYF.

This clone was counted between two and nine times. The chain carries TRBV10-1 and TRBJ1-4; no firm D call. This CDR3 comprises 10 residues. Germline lookup yields CDR1 WNHNN and CDR2 SYGVQD (reference sequence). CDR3: CGPTCEKLFF. The DNA for the CDR3 is TGCGGGCCAACCTGTGAAAAACTGTTTTTT.

The chain is built from TRBV6-6 and TRBJ1-4; D gene ambiguous. The CDR3 consists of 14 residues. Germline CDR1 reads MNHNY; CDR2 reads SVGAGI (reference sequence). Trimming stripped 3 bases from V and 8 bases from J, with 13 bases between. CDR3 sequence: CASSYEGTREKLFF. In DNA, the CDR3 is TGTGCCAGCAGTTATGAGGGCACCCGGGAAAAACTGTTTTTT.

This rearrangement joins TRBV5-4 to TRBJ2-3; a possible D gene is TRBD2 (7 bases). The CDR3 has 16 residues. Deletions cut 0 bases from V and 5 bases from J, with 16 bases between. Germline-derived CDR1 and CDR2 are SGHNT and YYREEE (reference sequence). The CDR3 sequence is CASSLALAGARDTQYF. The CDR3 bases are TGTGCCAGCAGCTTGGCCCTTGCGGGGGCCCGAGATACGCAGTATTTT.

The V gene is TRBV20-1, the J gene TRBJ1-6; D gene uncertain. CDR1 and CDR2 from the germline V gene are DFQATT and SNEGSKA (reference sequence). Trimming cost V 6 bases and J 9 bases, with 9 bases left between them. The CDR3 totals 11 residues. The CDR3 DNA follows: TGCAGTGCCCCGAGTAGTTCACCCCTCCACTTT. Encoded protein: CSAPSSSPLHF.

This chain uses TRBV10-3 with TRBJ2-3; no reliable D call. The CDR3 is 16 residues long. Trimming took 3 bases from V and 1 from J, leaving 14 bases between them. Per germline, CDR1 ENHRY and CDR2 SYGVKD. The chain's CDR3 is CAISDPTYRGTDTQYF. The CDR3 DNA sequence: TGTGCCATCAGTGACCCTACTTATCGGGGCACAGATACGCAGTATTTT.

The chain has TRBV10-2 and TRBJ2-3; 12 nucleotides align to TRBD2. Trimming took 6 bases from V and 5 from J; bases not matched to a gene: 3. The CDR3 is made up of 14 amino acids. Germline lookup yields CDR1 WSHSY and CDR2 SAAADI. This CDR3 is CASRMTSGRDTQYF. In DNA, the CDR3 is TGCGCCAGCAGGATGACTAGCGGGAGAGATACGCAGTATTTT.